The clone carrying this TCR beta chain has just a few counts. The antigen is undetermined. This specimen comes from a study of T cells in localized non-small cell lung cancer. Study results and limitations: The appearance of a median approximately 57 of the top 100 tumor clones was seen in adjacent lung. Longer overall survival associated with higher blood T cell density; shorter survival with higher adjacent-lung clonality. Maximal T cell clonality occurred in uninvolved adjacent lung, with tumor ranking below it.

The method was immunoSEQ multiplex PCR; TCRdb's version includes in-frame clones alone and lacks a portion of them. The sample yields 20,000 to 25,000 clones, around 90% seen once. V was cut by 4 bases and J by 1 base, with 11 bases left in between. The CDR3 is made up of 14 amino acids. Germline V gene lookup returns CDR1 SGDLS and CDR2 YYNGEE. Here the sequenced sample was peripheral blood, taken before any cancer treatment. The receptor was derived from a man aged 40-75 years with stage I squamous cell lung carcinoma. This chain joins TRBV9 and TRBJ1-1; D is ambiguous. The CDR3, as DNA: TGTGCCAGCAGCCCCGGGCGTCAGAACACTGAAGCTTTCTTT. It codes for CASSPGRQNTEAFF.